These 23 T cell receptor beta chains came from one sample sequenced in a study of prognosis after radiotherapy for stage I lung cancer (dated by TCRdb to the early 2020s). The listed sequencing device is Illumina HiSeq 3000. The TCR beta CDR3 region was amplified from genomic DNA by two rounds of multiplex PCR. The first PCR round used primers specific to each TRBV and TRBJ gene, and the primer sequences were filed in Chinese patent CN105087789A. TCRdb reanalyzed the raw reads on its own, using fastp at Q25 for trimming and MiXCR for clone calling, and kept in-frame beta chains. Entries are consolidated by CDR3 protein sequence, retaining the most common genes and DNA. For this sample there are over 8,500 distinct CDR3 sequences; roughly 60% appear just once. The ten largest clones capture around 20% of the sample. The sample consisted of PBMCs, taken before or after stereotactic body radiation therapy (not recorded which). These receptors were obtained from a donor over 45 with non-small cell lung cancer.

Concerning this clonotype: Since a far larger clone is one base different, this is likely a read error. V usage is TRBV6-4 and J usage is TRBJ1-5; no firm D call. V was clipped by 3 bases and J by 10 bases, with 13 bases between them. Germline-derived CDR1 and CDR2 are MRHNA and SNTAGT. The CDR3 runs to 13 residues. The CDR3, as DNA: TGTGCCAGCAGTGAATCGGTTTTACATCCCCAGCATTTT. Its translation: CASSESVLHPQHF.

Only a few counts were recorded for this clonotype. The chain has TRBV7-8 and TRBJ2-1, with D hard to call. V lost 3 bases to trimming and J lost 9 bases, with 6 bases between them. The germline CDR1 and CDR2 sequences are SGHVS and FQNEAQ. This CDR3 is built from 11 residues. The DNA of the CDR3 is TGTGCCAGCAGCTTGAGCCTTGAGCAGTTCTTC. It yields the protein CASSLSLEQFF.

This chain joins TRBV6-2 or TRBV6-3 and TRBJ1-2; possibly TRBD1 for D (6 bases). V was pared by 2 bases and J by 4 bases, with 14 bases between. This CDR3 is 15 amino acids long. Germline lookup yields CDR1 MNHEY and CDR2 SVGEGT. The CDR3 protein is CASSYGPRGSYGYTF. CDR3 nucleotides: TGTGCCAGCAGTTACGGCCCCAGGGGATCCTATGGCTACACCTTC.

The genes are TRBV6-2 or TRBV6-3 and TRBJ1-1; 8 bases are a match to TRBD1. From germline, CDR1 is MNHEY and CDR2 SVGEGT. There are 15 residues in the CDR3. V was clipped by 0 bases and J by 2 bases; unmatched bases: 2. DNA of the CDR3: TGTGCCAGCAGTTACTCTCCAGGGGGCAACACTGAAGCTTTCTTT. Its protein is CASSYSPGGNTEAFF.

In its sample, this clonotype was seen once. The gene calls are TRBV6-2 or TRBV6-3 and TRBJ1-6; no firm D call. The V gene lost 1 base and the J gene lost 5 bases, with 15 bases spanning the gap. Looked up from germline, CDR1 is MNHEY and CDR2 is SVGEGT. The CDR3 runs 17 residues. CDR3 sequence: CASSYYGKGPHNSPLHF. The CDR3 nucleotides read TGTGCCAGCAGTTACTACGGGAAAGGACCCCATAATTCACCCCTCCACTTT.

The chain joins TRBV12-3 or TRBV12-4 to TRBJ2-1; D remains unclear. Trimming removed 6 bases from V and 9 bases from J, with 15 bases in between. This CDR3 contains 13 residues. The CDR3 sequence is CASSSLRSAEQFF. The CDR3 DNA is TGTGCCAGCAGCTCCCTTCGCTCGGCTGAGCAGTTCTTC.

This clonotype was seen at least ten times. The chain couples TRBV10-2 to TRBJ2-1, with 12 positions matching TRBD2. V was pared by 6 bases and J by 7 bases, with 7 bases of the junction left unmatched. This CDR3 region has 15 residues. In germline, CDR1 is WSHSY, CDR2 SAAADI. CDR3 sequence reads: CASSPTSGRLNEQFF. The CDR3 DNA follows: TGCGCCAGCAGCCCAACTAGCGGGAGGCTGAATGAGCAGTTCTTC.

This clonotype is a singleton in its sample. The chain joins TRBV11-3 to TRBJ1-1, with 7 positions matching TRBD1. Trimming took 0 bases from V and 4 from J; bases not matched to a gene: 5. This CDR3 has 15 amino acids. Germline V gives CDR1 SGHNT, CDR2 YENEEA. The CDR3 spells CASSLDGQEGTEAFF. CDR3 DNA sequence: TGTGCCAGCAGCTTAGACGGACAGGAGGGCACTGAAGCTTTCTTT.

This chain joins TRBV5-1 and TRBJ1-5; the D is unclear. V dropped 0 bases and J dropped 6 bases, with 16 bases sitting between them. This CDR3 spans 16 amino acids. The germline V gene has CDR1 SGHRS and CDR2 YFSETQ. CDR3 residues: CASSLERTTRGQPQHF. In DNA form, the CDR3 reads TGCGCCAGCAGCTTGGAAAGAACAACGCGTGGTCAGCCCCAGCATTTT.

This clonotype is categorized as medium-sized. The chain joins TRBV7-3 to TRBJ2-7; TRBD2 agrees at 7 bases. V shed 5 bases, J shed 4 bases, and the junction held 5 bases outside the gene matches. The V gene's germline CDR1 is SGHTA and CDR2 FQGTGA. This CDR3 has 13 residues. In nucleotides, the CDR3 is TGTGCCAGCAGCCGGGACTACGGATACGAGCAGTACTTC. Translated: CASSRDYGYEQYF. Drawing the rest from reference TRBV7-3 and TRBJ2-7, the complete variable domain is GAGVSQTPSNKVTEKGKYVELRCDPISGHTALYWYRQSLGQGPEFLIYFQGTGAADDSGLPNDRFFAVRPEGSVSTLKIQRTERGDSAVYLCASSRDYGYEQYFGPGTRLTVT.

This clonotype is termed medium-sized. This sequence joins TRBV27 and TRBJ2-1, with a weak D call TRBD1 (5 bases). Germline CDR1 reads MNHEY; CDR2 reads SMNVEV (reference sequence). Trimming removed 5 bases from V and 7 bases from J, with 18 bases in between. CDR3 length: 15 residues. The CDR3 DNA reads TGTGCCAGCAGTCATAAGACAGTGCTTAGGAATGAGCAGTTCTTC. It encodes CASSHKTVLRNEQFF.

CDR3 in amino acids: CASSLDRAPNTEAFF. The CDR3 nucleotides read TGCGCCAGCAGCTTGGACAGGGCCCCGAACACTGAAGCTTTCTTT. The V and J genes are TRBV5-1 and TRBJ1-1; D perhaps matches TRBD1 (6 bases). The CDR3 sequence is 15 residues long. Trimming took off 0 bases at V and 1 base at J, with 10 bases between the two ends. Germline V gene sequence: CDR1 SGHRS, CDR2 YFSETQ.

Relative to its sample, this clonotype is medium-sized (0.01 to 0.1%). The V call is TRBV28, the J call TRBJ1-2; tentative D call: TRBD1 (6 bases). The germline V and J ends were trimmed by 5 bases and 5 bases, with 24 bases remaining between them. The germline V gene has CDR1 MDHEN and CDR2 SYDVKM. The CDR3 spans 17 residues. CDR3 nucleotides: TGTGCCAGCAGTCCCCCAAGACAGGACCGTTCCATTTATGGCTACACCTTC. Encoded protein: CASSPPRQDRSIYGYTF.

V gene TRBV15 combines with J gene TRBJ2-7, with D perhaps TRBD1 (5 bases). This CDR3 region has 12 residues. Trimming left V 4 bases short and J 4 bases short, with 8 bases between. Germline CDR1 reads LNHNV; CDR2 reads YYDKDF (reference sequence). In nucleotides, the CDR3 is TGTGCCACCAGCACGCAGGGATACGAGCAGTACTTC. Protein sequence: CATSTQGYEQYF.

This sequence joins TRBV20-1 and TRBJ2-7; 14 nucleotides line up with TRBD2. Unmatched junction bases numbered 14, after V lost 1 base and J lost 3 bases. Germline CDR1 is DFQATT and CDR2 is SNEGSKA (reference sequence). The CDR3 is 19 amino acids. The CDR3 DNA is TGCAGTGCTAGAGTTAAACTCGGGACTAGCGGGAGTCCCTACTACGAGCAGTACTTC. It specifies CSARVKLGTSGSPYYEQYF.

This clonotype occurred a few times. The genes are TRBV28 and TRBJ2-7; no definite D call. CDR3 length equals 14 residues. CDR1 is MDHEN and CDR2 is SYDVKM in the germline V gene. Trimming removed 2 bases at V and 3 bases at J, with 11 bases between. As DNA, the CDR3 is TGTGCCAGCAGTTTAGGCCAGGCGGTCTACGAGCAGTACTTC. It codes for CASSLGQAVYEQYF.

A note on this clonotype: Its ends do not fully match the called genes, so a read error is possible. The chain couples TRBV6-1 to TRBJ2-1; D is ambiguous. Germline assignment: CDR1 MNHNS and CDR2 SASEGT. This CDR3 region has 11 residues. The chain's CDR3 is CASSEGVGFVF. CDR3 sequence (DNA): TGTGCCAGCAGTGAAGGCGTAGGGTTTGTCTTC.

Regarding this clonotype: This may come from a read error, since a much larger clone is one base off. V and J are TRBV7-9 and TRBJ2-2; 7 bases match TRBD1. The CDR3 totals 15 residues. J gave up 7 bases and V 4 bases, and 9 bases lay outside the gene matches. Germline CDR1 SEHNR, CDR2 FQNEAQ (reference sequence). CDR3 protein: CASSSTGLVSGELFF. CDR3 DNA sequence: TGTGCCAGCAGCTCGACAGGGTTGGTGAGCGGGGAGCTGTTTTTT.

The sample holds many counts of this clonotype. The CDR3 sequence is CASSPAQGTGEKLFF. The CDR3 coding sequence is TGTGCCAGCTCACCCGCACAGGGGACGGGTGAAAAACTGTTTTTT. This rearrangement joins TRBV18 to TRBJ1-4, with 7 positions matching TRBD1. V gave up 3 bases and J gave up 7 bases; unmatched junction bases: 8. Germline CDR1 reads KGHSH; CDR2 reads LQKENI. The CDR3 length is 15 residues. The complete variable domain, with remaining parts taken from reference TRBV18 and TRBJ1-4, reads NAGVMQNPRHLVRRRGQEARLRCSPMKGHSHVYWYRQLPEEGLKFMVYLQKENIIDESGMPKERFSAEFPKEGPSILRIQQVVRGDSAAYFCASSPAQGTGEKLFFGSGTQLSVL.

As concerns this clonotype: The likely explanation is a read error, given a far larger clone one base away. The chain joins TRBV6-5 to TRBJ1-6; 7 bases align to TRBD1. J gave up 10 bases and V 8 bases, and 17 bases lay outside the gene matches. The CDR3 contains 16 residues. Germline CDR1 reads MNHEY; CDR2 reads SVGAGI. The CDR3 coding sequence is TGTGCCAGCGGTGCCCCCCAGGGGGGTCTAGGGTCACCCCTCCACTTT. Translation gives CASGAPQGGLGSPLHF.

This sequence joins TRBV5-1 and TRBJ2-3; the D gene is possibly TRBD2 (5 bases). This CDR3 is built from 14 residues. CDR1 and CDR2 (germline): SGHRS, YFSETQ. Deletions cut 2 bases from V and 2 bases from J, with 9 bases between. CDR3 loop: CASSLSGFTDTQYF. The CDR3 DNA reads TGCGCCAGCAGCTTATCGGGGTTCACAGATACGCAGTATTTT.

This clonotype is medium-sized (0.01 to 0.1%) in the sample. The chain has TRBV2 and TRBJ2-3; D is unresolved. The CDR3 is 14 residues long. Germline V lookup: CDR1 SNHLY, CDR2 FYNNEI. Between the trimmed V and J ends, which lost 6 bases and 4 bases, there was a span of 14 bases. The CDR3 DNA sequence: TGTGCCAGCAGCCTAGAAGGACCTCCAGATACGCAGTATTTT. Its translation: CASSLEGPPDTQYF.

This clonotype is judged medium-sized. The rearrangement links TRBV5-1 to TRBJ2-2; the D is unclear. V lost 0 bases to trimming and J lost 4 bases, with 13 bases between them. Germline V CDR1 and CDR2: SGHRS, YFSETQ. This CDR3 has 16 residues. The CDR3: CASSLGGSLTTGELFF. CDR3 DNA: TGCGCCAGCAGCTTGGGAGGTAGCTTAACCACCGGGGAGCTGTTTTTT.